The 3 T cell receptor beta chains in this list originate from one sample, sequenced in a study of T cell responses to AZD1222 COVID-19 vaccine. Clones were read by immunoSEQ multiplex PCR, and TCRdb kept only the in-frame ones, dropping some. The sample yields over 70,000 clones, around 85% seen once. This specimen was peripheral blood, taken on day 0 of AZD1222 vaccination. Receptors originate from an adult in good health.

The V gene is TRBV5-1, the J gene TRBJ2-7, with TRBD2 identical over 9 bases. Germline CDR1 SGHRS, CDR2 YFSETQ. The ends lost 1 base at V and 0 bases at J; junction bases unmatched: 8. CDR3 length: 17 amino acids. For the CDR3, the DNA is TGCGCCAGCAGCTTGACTCGCGGGGGGGCGGGCTCCTACGAGCAGTACTTC. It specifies CASSLTRGGAGSYEQYF.

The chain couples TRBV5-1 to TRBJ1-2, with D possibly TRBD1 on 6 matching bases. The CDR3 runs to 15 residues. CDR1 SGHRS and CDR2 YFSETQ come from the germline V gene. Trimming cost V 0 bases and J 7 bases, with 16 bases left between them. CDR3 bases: TGCGCCAGCAGCTTGGACAGGGCTAAACAGGGTGGCTACACCTTC. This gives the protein CASSLDRAKQGGYTF. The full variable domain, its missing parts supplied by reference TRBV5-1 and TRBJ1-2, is KAGVTQTPRYLIKTRGQQVTLSCSPISGHRSVSWYQQTPGQGLQFLFEYFSETQRNKGNFPGRFSGRQFSNSRSEMNVSTLELGDSALYLCASSLDRAKQGGYTFGSGTRLTVV.

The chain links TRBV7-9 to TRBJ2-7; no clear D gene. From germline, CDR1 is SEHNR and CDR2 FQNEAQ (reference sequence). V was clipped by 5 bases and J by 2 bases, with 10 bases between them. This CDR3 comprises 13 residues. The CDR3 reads CASSPSGTYEQYF. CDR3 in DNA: TGTGCCAGCAGCCCCAGTGGGACCTACGAGCAGTACTTC. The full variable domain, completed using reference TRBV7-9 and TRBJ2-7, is DTGVSQNPRHKITKRGQNVTFRCDPISEHNRLYWYRQTLGQGPEFLTYFQNEAQLEKSRLLSDRFSAERPKGSFSTLEIQRTEQGDSAMYLCASSPSGTYEQYFGPGTRLTVT.